The entry below describes one TCR beta chain. Its antigen is undetermined. Template switching by 5'RACE produced TCR cDNA, adding a universal primer site and UMIs. TCRdb re-analysed the 5' RACE reads in MiXCR, keeping a single row per CDR3 protein. The sample includes 85,000 to 100,000 distinct CDR3 sequences, less than 6% of them seen just once. The germline gives CDR1 MRHNA, CDR2 SNTAGT. V lost 2 bases to trimming and J lost 8 bases, with 12 bases between them. The CDR3 consists of 13 residues. The source of the sample is a study of T cells after yellow fever vaccination. About the research overall: Each low-cell-number fraction was prepared by means of SMART-Seq v4 Ultra Low Input. Study-level results: A minor fraction of clonotypes spanned both CD4 and CD8 compartments. The booster saw the reappearance of most primary-vaccination clones (roughly 96% CD4, 80% to 90% CD8).

Specimen: CD8+ T cells sorted from PBMCs, collected 10 days after the yellow fever booster vaccination. This sequence was found in a young man who received the YFV17D yellow fever vaccine. V usage is TRBV6-4 and J usage is TRBJ1-1; D gene unclear. DNA for the CDR3: TGTGCCAGCAGTGACAGGAGGCACCCAGAAGCTTTCTTT. Translation: CASSDRRHPEAFF.